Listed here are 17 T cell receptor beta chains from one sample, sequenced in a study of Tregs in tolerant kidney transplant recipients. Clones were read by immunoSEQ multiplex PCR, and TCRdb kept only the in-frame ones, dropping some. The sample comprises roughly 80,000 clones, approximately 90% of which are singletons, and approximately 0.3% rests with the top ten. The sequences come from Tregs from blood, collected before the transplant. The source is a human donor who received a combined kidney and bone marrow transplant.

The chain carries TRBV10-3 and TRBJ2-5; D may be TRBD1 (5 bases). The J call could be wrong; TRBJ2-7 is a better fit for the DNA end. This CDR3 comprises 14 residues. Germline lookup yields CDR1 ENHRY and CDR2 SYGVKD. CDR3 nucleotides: TGTGCCACATCACAGGAGTCGTCCAACTACGAGCAGTACTTC. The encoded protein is CATSQESSNYEQYF.

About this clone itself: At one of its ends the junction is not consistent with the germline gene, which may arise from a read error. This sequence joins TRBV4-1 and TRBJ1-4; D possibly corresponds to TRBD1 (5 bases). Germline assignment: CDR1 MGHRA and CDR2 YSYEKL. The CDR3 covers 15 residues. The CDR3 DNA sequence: TGCGCCAGCAGACAAGGGGATGCAACTAATGAAAAACTGTTTTTT. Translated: CASRQGDATNEKLFF.

In DNA form, the CDR3 reads TGTGCCAGCAGTCCTCAAACAGATACGCAGTATTTT. Translating gives CASSPQTDTQYF. The chain has TRBV28 and TRBJ2-3; D unresolved. Germline values: CDR1 MDHEN, CDR2 SYDVKM. V shed 5 bases and J shed 3 bases, with 6 bases lying between them. The CDR3 contains 12 residues.

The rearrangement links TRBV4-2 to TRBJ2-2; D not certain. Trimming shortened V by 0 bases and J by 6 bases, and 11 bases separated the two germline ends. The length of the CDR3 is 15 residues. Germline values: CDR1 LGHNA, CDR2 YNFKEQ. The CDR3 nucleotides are TGTGCCAGCAGCCAAGATCGTCTAAGCGCCGGGGAGCTGTTTTTT. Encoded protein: CASSQDRLSAGELFF.

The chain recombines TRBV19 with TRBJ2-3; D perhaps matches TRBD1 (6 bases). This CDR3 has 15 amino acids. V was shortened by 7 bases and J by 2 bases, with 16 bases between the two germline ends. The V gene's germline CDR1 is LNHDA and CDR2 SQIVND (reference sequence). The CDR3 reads CASTRTVKATDTQYF. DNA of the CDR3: TGTGCCAGTACCAGGACAGTAAAGGCCACAGATACGCAGTATTTT.

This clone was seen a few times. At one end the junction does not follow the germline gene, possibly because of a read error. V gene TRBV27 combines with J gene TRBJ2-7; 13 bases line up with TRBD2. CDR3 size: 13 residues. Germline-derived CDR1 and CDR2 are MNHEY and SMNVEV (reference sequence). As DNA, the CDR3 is TGTGCCAGCAGACGGACTAGCGGGAGCTCTTTGGTCTTC. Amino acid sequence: CASRRTSGSSLVF.

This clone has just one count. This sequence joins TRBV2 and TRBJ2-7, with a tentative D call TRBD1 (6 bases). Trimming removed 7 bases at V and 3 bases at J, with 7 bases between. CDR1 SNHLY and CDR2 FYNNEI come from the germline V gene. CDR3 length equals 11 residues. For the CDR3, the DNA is TGTGCCAGCAACAGGGACTACGAGCAGTACTTC. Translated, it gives CASNRDYEQYF.

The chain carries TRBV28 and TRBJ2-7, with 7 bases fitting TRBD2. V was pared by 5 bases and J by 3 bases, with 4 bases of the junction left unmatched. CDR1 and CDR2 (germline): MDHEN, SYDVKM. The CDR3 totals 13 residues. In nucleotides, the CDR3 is TGTGCCAGCAGTGGACTAGTAGGCTACGAGCAGTACTTC. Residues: CASSGLVGYEQYF.

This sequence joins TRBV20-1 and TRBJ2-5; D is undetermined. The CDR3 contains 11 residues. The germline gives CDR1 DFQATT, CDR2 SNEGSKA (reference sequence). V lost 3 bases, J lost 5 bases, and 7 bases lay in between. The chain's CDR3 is CSASNGETQYF. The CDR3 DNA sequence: TGCAGTGCTAGCAACGGTGAGACCCAGTACTTC.

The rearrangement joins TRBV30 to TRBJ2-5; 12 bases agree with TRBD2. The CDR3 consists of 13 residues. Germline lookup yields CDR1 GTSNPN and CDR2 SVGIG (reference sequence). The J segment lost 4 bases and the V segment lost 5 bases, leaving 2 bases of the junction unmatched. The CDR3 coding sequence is TGTGCCTGGGGACTAGCGGGACTAGAGACCCAGTACTTC. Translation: CAWGLAGLETQYF. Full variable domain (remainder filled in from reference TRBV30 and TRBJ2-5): SQTIHQWPATLVQPVGSPLSLECTVEGTSNPNLYWYRQAAGRGLQLLFYSVGIGQISSEVPQNLSASRPQDRQFILSSKKLLLSDSGFYLCAWGLAGLETQYFGPGTRLLVL.

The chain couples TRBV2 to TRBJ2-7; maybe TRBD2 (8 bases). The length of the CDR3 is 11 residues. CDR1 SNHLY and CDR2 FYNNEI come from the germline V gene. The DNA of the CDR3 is TGTGCCAGCAAACGGGAGGGGGCGTCTCAAGTC. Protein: CASKREGASQV.

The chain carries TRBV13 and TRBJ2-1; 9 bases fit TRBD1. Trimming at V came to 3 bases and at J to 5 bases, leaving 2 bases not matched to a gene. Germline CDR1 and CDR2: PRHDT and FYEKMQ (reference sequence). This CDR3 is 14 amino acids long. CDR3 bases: TGTGCCAGCAGCTTGTGGACAGGGGACAATGAGCAGTTCTTC. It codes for CASSLWTGDNEQFF.

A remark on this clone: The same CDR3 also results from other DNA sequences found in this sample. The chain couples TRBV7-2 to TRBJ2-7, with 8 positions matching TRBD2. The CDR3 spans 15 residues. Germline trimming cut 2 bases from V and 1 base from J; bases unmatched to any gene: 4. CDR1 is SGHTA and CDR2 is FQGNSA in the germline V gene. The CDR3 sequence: CASSLLAGGSYEQYF. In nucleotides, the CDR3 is TGTGCCAGCAGCTTACTCGCGGGGGGTTCCTACGAGCAGTACTTC. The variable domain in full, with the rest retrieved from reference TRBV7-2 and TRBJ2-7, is GAGVSQSPSNKVTEKGKDVELRCDPISGHTALYWYRQSLGQGLEFLIYFQGNSAPDKSGLPSDRFSAERTGGSVSTLTIQRTQQEDSAVYLCASSLLAGGSYEQYFGPGTRLTVT.

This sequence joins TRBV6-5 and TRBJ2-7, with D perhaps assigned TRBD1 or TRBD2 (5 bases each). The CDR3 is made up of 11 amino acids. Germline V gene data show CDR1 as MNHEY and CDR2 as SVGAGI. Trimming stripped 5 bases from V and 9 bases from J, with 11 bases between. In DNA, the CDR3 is TGTGCCAGCAGTGAAGAGAGGGGGCAGTACTTC. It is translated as CASSEERGQYF.

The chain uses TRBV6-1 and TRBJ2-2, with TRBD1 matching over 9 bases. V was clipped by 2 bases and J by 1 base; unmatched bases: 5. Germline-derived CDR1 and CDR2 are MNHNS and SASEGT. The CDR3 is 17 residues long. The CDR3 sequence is CASSELRGQGNTGELFF. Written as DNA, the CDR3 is TGTGCCAGCAGTGAATTAAGGGGACAGGGGAACACCGGGGAGCTGTTTTTT.

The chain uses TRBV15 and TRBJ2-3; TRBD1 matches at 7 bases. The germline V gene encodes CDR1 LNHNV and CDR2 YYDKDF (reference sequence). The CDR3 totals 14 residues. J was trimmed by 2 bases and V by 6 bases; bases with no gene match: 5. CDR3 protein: CATSMGQTTDTQYF. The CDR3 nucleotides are TGTGCCACCAGTATGGGACAGACCACAGATACGCAGTATTTT. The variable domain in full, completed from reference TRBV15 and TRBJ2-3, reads DAMVIQNPRYQVTQFGKPVTLSCSQTLNHNVMYWYQQKSSQAPKLLFHYYDKDFNNEADTPDNFQSRRPNTSFCFLDIRSPGLGDTAMYLCATSMGQTTDTQYFGPGTRLTVL.

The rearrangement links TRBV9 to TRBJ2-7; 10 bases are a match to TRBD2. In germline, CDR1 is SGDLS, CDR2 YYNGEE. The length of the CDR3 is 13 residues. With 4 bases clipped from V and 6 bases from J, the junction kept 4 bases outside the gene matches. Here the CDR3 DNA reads TGTGCCAGCAGCCCTTGGACTAGCGGCGAGCAGTACTTC. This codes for CASSPWTSGEQYF.